Presented here are 15 T cell receptor beta chains from one specimen sequenced in a study of read filtering for tumor transcriptome and immune sequencing. The library was built from about 370 ng RNA with molecular barcoded adaptors for alpha/delta and beta/gamma chains. TCRdb used MiXCR to reprocess the reads, holding one entry per CDR3 protein. Of about 38,000 distinct CDR3 sequences in the sample, approximately 15% were seen once. The sequencing sample was made of a population of CD138-negative cells sorted from bone marrow. The receptor source for this set is a donor aged 40 or older with multiple myeloma.

The rearrangement links TRBV7-3 to TRBJ2-5; D gene ambiguous. The V gene's germline CDR1 is SGHTA and CDR2 FQGTGA. The length of the CDR3 is 15 residues. V lost 2 bases and J lost 0, with 10 bases in between. In nucleotides, the CDR3 is TGTGCCAGCAGCTTACGGGCAGGCAACCAAGAGACCCAGTACTTC. Translated, it gives CASSLRAGNQETQYF.

This clonotype was counted only a few times. The chain carries TRBV20-1 and TRBJ1-4; tentatively, D is TRBD1 (5 bases). The CDR3 runs 13 residues. Germline lookup yields CDR1 DFQATT and CDR2 SNEGSKA (reference sequence). Trimming stripped 7 bases from V and 3 bases from J, with 12 bases between. The CDR3 DNA is TGCAGTGTTGGGACGGGTTCTAATGAAAAACTGTTTTTT. This gives the protein CSVGTGSNEKLFF.

The table lists this clonotype with many counts. CDR3 amino acids: CATRTGGIYGYTF. CDR3 coding DNA: TGTGCCACGAGGACAGGGGGGATCTATGGCTACACCTTC. The chain has TRBV2 and TRBJ1-2; 10 nucleotides agree with TRBD1. The junction had 6 bases not matched to a gene; V was cut back by 10 bases and J by 4 bases. CDR1 SNHLY and CDR2 FYNNEI come from the germline V gene. The CDR3 length is 13 residues. Based on the CDR3 plus reference TRBV2 and TRBJ1-2, the full variable domain is EPEVTQTPSHQVTQMGQEVILRCVPISNHLYFYWYRQILGQKVEFLVSFYNNEISEKSEIFDDQFSVERPDGSNFTLKIRSTKLEDSAMYFCATRTGGIYGYTFGSGTRLTVV.

This clonotype was seen many times. The V call is TRBV2, the J call TRBJ2-3; the match to TRBD2 covers 9 bases. The CDR3 spans 16 residues. Looked up from germline, CDR1 is SNHLY and CDR2 is FYNNEI. V lost 0 bases to trimming and J lost 1 base; unmatched junction nucleotides: 2. CDR3 protein: CASSEAWTSGTDTQYF. In nucleotides, the CDR3 is TGTGCCAGCAGTGAAGCGTGGACTAGCGGCACAGATACGCAGTATTTT.

This clonotype has ten or more counts. V is TRBV29-1 and J is TRBJ1-1, with 7 bases aligning to TRBD1. Germline V CDR1 and CDR2: SQVTM, ANQGSEA. V lost 4 bases to trimming and J lost 11 bases; unmatched junction nucleotides: 10. CDR3 length: 12 residues. CDR3 amino acids: CSVARQGVGAFF. The CDR3 DNA reads TGCAGCGTTGCCCGACAGGGCGTCGGGGCTTTCTTT.

There are a few counts of this clonotype. The gene calls are TRBV7-9 and TRBJ2-1; D gene unclear. Trimming removed 3 bases from V and 4 bases from J, with 7 bases in between. This CDR3 comprises 13 residues. Germline loops: CDR1 SEHNR, CDR2 FQNEAQ (reference sequence). CDR3 coding DNA: TGTGCCAGCAGCTTTTCTACATACAATGAGCAGTTCTTC. Amino acids: CASSFSTYNEQFF.

This clonotype showed up just a few times. A much bigger clone sits one base away, suggesting this may be a read error. The V call is TRBV7-8, the J call TRBJ2-1, with D tentatively TRBD1 (5 bases). The CDR3 totals 14 residues. Germline CDR1 SGHVS, CDR2 FQNEAQ. CDR3 sequence (DNA): TGTGCCAGCAGCGAGGACAAGTATCGCAATGGGCAGTTCTTC. It yields the protein CASSEDKYRNGQFF. Filled out from reference TRBV7-8 and TRBJ2-1, the complete variable domain reads GAGVSQSPRYKVAKRGQDVALRCDPISGHVSLFWYQQALGQGPEFLTYFQNEAQLDKSGLPSDRFFAERPEGSVSTLKIQRTQQEDSAVYLCASSEDKYRNGQFFGPGTRLTVL.

About this clonotype itself: With a much larger clone just one base away, this may be a read error. The CDR3 sequence: CASSLRPGANGQFF. The CDR3 DNA reads as TGTGCCAGCAGTTTACGGCCCGGTGCCAATGGGCAGTTCTTC. This rearrangement joins TRBV27 to TRBJ2-1; no clear D. Per the germline V gene, CDR1 is MNHEY and CDR2 is SMNVEV (reference sequence). The CDR3 runs 14 residues.

This clonotype was seen at least ten times. This chain links TRBV12-3 or TRBV12-4 with TRBJ2-1; D is unresolved. The CDR3 consists of 13 residues. Trimming removed 6 bases from V and 8 bases from J, with 14 bases in between. CDR3 nucleotide sequence: TGTGCCAGCAGCGACGGGCTATACCATGAGCAGTTCTTC. Protein product: CASSDGLYHEQFF.

This clonotype was seen at least ten times. This chain joins TRBV4-3 and TRBJ2-1, with a tentative D call TRBD2 (6 bases). Trimming took off 0 bases at V and 6 bases at J, with 9 bases between the two ends. Germline V lookup: CDR1 LGHNA, CDR2 YSLEER. The CDR3 contains 14 residues. CDR3 region: CASSQEGDFNEQFF. The CDR3 nucleotides read TGCGCCAGCAGCCAAGAAGGGGACTTCAATGAGCAGTTCTTC.

V usage is TRBV7-9 and J usage is TRBJ2-7; D gene unclear. The ends were cut back, 5 bases at V and 6 bases at J, with 8 bases in the middle. Germline loops: CDR1 SEHNR, CDR2 FQNEAQ (reference sequence). This CDR3 contains 11 residues. The CDR3 region is CASSPGGEQYF. In DNA, the CDR3 is TGTGCCAGCAGCCCGGGTGGCGAGCAGTACTTC.

Points on this clonotype: A far larger clone is one nucleotide away, so this likely arose from a read error. This chain connects TRBV2 to TRBJ1-6; D perhaps matches TRBD1 (6 bases). CDR1 is SNHLY, CDR2 FYNNEI, per germline. The CDR3 spans 13 residues. CDR3: CASTLDSNTEGFF. DNA for the CDR3: TGTGCCAGCACTTTGGACAGTAACACTGAAGGTTTCTTT.

This clonotype was seen at least ten times. This chain uses TRBV20-1 with TRBJ2-3; D remains ambiguous. Germline loops: CDR1 DFQATT, CDR2 SNEGSKA (reference sequence). V was cut by 5 bases and J by 8 bases, with 11 bases left in between. The CDR3 loop spans 11 amino acids. The CDR3 nucleotides read TGCAGTGCTCTAGATGGGGTTACGCAGTATTTT. Residues: CSALDGVTQYF.

V is TRBV29-1 and J is TRBJ1-1, with a possible D match to TRBD1 (5 bases). Trimming left V 4 bases short and J 8 bases short, with 11 bases between. Germline assignment: CDR1 SQVTM and CDR2 ANQGSEA. The CDR3 sequence is 11 residues long. The CDR3 here is CSVAAGPEAFF. As DNA, the CDR3 is TGCAGCGTTGCTGCAGGGCCCGAAGCTTTCTTT. Full variable domain (remainder filled in from reference TRBV29-1 and TRBJ1-1): SAVISQKPSRDICQRGTSLTIQCQVDSQVTMMFWYRQQPGQSLTLIATANQGSEATYESGFVIDKFPISRPNLTFSTLTVSNMSPEDSSIYLCSVAAGPEAFFGQGTRLTVV.

This clonotype has ten or more counts. This chain joins TRBV7-9 and TRBJ2-2; 8 bases are a match to TRBD1. The CDR3 covers 16 residues. The trim removed 0 bases at V and 7 bases at J, leaving 7 bases unmatched. Germline lookup yields CDR1 SEHNR and CDR2 FQNEAQ (reference sequence). DNA for the CDR3: TGTGCCAGCAGCTTAGCCCTGACAGGGGTTGACGGGGAGCTGTTTTTT. Amino acid sequence: CASSLALTGVDGELFF.